The entry that follows covers one T cell receptor (beta chain) sequence. This sample stems from a study of blood T cell repertoires in COVID-19. About the research overall: For recovered donors of Cohort 3, there were two negative PCRs, clearance, or symptom resolution. Samples representing acute and convalescent COVID-19 were sourced from the United States, Italy and Spain.

As handled by the study authors: Researchers report that nucleated cell counts were estimated from reference gene primer amplification. Using immunoSEQ multiplex PCR, the repertoire was profiled, and TCRdb retains in-frame clones only, with some absent. The V and J calls and clone size were taken over from that table, and D and trimming were inferred from the DNA. This repertoire shows about 170,000 clones, 65% to 80% found once; its top ten account for roughly 20%. Cohorts were based on clinical histories the participants reported. Germline CDR1 is SGDLS and CDR2 is YYNGEE. V was cut by 4 bases and J by 2 bases, with 15 bases left in between. The CDR3 is 16 residues long.

The rearrangement uses TRBV9 and TRBJ2-2; the D is unclear. The sequencing sample was made of PBMCs or T cells enriched from blood (not recorded which). The TCR sequence derives from a woman aged 65 to 85 in a cohort exposed to, infected with or recovered from COVID-19 (not recorded which). CDR3 DNA sequence: TGTGCCAGCAGCCCCTCCCTCCAGTCTAACACCGGGGAGCTGTTTTTT. Translating it yields CASSPSLQSNTGELFF.